This is a list of T cell receptor beta chains from one sample in a study of blood T cell repertoires in COVID-19. Assay used: immunoSEQ multiplex PCR; TCRdb lists only in-frame clones, some missing. The sample holds roughly 200,000 clones; about 81% are singletons and the top ten take about an eighth. Source material: peripheral blood. The receptors here all came from a woman aged 80 or over with COVID-19, enrolled during active disease. Each CDR3 is given with its conserved first and last residue. Fields, in order: clone size, J gene, V gene, D gene, CDR3 DNA, CDR3 protein. The D gene is left open where the match is weak. Some rows mark clone size as missing; the rest say once, few, many or name a class of expanded clone.

size: NA
J: TRBJ1-1
V: TRBV4-1
D: NA
DNA: TGCGCCAGCAGACCCAGGGACTTTCTCGGGGGCACTGAAGCTTTCTTT
CDR3: CASRPRDFLGGTEAFF

size: NA
J: TRBJ2-7
V: TRBV6-1
D: TRBD2
DNA: TGTGCCAGCAGTGACCTGTGGTCGGGAGGCTACGAGCAGTACTTC
CDR3: CASSDLWSGGYEQYF

size: once
J: TRBJ2-7
V: TRBV5-1
D: NA
DNA: TGCGCCAGCAGCTTGGACTTAAACTCCTACGAGCAGTACTTC
CDR3: CASSLDLNSYEQYF

size: NA
J: TRBJ2-5
V: TRBV6-2/TRBV6-3
D: TRBD1
DNA: TGTGCCAGCAGTTTCCCTAGACAGGGGGCGGAGACCCAGTACTTC
CDR3: CASSFPRQGAETQYF

size: NA
J: TRBJ2-3
V: TRBV18
D: TRBD2
DNA: TGTGCCAGCTCACCTCGCGGACTAGCGGGTGGCACAGATACGCAGTATTTT
CDR3: CASSPRGLAGGTDTQYF

size: NA
J: TRBJ1-2
V: TRBV10-3
D: NA
DNA: TGTGCCATCAAAGGCGGGGGGCGCGGCTATGGCTACACCTTC
CDR3: CAIKGGGRGYGYTF

size: NA
J: TRBJ2-1
V: TRBV5-1
D: NA
DNA: TGCGCCAGCTTTCTGGGGGACTGGGCCTACAATGAGCAGTTCTTC
CDR3: CASFLGDWAYNEQFF

size: NA
J: TRBJ2-2
V: TRBV4-2
D: TRBD1
DNA: TGTGCCAGCAGCCACCCGGCGGGGACAGGGAGGGCCGGGGAGCTGTTTTTT
CDR3: CASSHPAGTGRAGELFF

size: once
J: TRBJ1-1
V: TRBV6-5
D: NA
DNA: TGTGCCAGCAGTCTAGACAACAGGGTCACAGAAGCTTTCTTT
CDR3: CASSLDNRVTEAFF

size: NA
J: TRBJ2-7
V: TRBV5-8
D: TRBD1
DNA: TGTGCCAGCAGACCCCGAATAAGCCAGGGGGCGGCCTACGAGCAGTACTTC
CDR3: CASRPRISQGAAYEQYF

size: NA
J: TRBJ2-7
V: TRBV7-9
D: TRBD2
DNA: TGTGCCAGCAGCTTAATTACCCAGGGAGGGGAGCAGTACTTC
CDR3: CASSLITQGGEQYF

size: NA
J: TRBJ1-6
V: TRBV5-4
D: NA
DNA: TGTGCCACCACGTGGTCGGCCAGGGGAAATTCACCCCTCCACTTT
CDR3: CATTWSARGNSPLHF

size: NA
J: TRBJ2-7
V: TRBV5-5
D: NA
DNA: TGTGCCAGCAGCTTTCCCCTTAACGAGCAGTACTTC
CDR3: CASSFPLNEQYF

size: NA
J: TRBJ2-1
V: TRBV7-8
D: TRBD1
DNA: TGTGCCAGCAGCTCAAGACAGGGTCCTGACAATGAGCAGTTCTTC
CDR3: CASSSRQGPDNEQFF

size: NA
J: TRBJ1-1
V: TRBV19
D: TRBD1
DNA: TGTGCCACCCCAGGACAGGGTTTGAACACTGAAGCTTTCTTT
CDR3: CATPGQGLNTEAFF

size: few
J: TRBJ1-2
V: TRBV13
D: NA
DNA: TGTGCCAGCAGCTTAGGCCGGCGGAGCCCCCGCTATGGCTACACCTTC
CDR3: CASSLGRRSPRYGYTF